This T cell receptor beta chain derives from a study of T cells after yellow fever vaccination. TCRdb reprocessed the 5' RACE reads via MiXCR and lists one record per CDR3 protein. The sample lists some 150,000 distinct CDR3 sequences, 8% to 13% occurring once. V was clipped by 2 bases and J by 6 bases, with 11 bases between them. Germline CDR1 is LNHNV and CDR2 is YYDKDF (reference sequence). This CDR3 comprises 13 residues. Sequencing used CD8+ T cells sorted from PBMCs, obtained 15 days after the yellow fever booster vaccination. The J gene is TRBJ2-7, the V gene TRBV15; no clear D. The TCR comes from a man younger than 30 who received the YFV17D yellow fever vaccine. DNA for the CDR3: TGTGCCACCAGCAGAAAAGGGTCAGCCGAGCAGTACTTC. Its protein is CATSRKGSAEQYF.